Below are 32 T cell receptor beta chains sequenced from a single sample in a study of cytomegalovirus exposure and HLA in healthy donors. PCR primers comprised 60 Vbeta and 13 Jbeta primers. Clones were sequenced by immunoSEQ multiplex PCR, and TCRdb holds only the in-frame ones, with some missing. The sample includes about 130,000 clones. Sequencing used PBMCs. These receptors came from a man between 18 and 29 years old in good health and CMV-seronegative.

J is TRBJ1-5 and V is TRBV28; 8 bases agree with TRBD1. This CDR3 is built from 14 residues. Trimming at V came to 5 bases and at J to 9 bases, leaving 9 bases not matched to a gene. Germline V gene data show CDR1 as MDHEN and CDR2 as SYDVKM. The CDR3 reads CASSGQGRSRPQHF. The CDR3 DNA is TGTGCCAGCAGTGGACAGGGCCGGTCGAGGCCCCAGCATTTT.

The chain uses TRBV25-1 and TRBJ1-1, with D perhaps TRBD1 (6 bases). V shed 3 bases and J shed 2 bases, with 16 bases lying between them. The germline CDR1 and CDR2 sequences are MGHDK and SYGVNS. The CDR3 sequence is 16 residues long. This CDR3 reads CASSDPITGTNTEAFF. The CDR3 DNA reads TGTGCCAGCAGTGATCCCATAACAGGGACCAACACTGAAGCTTTCTTT.

The V call is TRBV6-1, the J call TRBJ2-5; possible D gene TRBD2, 5 bases. The V end was cut by 8 bases, the J end by 7 bases, with 11 bases between. The germline gives CDR1 MNHNS, CDR2 SASEGT. The CDR3 has 11 amino acids. CDR3 in amino acids: CASVSRGTQYF. DNA of the CDR3: TGTGCCAGCGTGTCCCGGGGGACCCAGTACTTC.

The chain is built from TRBV7-9 and TRBJ2-5; TRBD2 aligns across 7 bases. The germline CDR1 and CDR2 sequences are SEHNR and FQNEAQ (reference sequence). The V and J ends lost 7 bases and 5 bases, in that order; junction bases with no gene match: 1. The CDR3 is 11 residues long. For the CDR3, the DNA is TGTGCCAGCATCGGGGGGGAGACCCAGTACTTC. It encodes CASIGGETQYF.

The CDR3 sequence: CASSQGTGTSGGSEQFF. CDR3 sequence (DNA): TGCGCCAGCAGCCAAGGGACCGGGACTAGCGGAGGGAGTGAGCAGTTCTTC. The gene calls are TRBV4-3 and TRBJ2-1, with TRBD2 identical over 11 bases. V was pared by 1 base and J by 9 bases, with 11 bases of the junction left unmatched. The CDR3 sequence is 17 residues long. Looked up from germline, CDR1 is LGHNA and CDR2 is YSLEER.

The V call is TRBV7-9, the J call TRBJ2-1, with 12 nucleotides matching TRBD2. V gave up 2 bases and J gave up 10 bases; unmatched junction bases: 18. Germline CDR1 reads SEHNR; CDR2 reads FQNEAQ (reference sequence). The CDR3 runs 19 residues. CDR3 coding DNA: TGTGCCAGCAGCTTAAAGCCTATTGGGGCTAGCGGGAGGGCCCGGGAGCAGTTCTTC. It is translated as CASSLKPIGASGRAREQFF.

The V gene is TRBV10-3, the J gene TRBJ2-5; tentative D call: TRBD1 (5 bases). V gave up 2 bases and J gave up 4 bases, with 17 bases separating them. The germline V gene has CDR1 ENHRY and CDR2 SYGVKD. CDR3 size: 16 residues. For the CDR3, the DNA is TGTGCCATCAGTGAGGGGCAGGGCCTTAATAGAGAGACCCAGTACTTC. Protein product: CAISEGQGLNRETQYF.

The CDR3: CASSAGYTGELFF. The CDR3 nucleotides are TGCGCCAGCAGTGCGGGATACACCGGGGAGCTGTTTTTT. The chain combines TRBV5-1 with TRBJ2-2; possibly TRBD2 for D (6 bases). This CDR3 contains 13 residues. Germline CDR1 is SGHRS and CDR2 is YFSETQ. Deletions cut 5 bases from V and 3 bases from J, with 8 bases between. The whole variable domain, remainder taken from reference TRBV5-1 and TRBJ2-2, is KAGVTQTPRYLIKTRGQQVTLSCSPISGHRSVSWYQQTPGQGLQFLFEYFSETQRNKGNFPGRFSGRQFSNSRSEMNVSTLELGDSALYLCASSAGYTGELFFGEGSRLTVL.

The genes are TRBV6-5 and TRBJ2-2; D possibly corresponds to TRBD2 (6 bases). The V end lost 6 bases, the J end lost 9 bases, and 17 bases lay between the germline ends. CDR1 and CDR2 (germline): MNHEY, SVGAGI. The length of the CDR3 is 14 residues. Here the CDR3 reads CASSPGRRARELFF. CDR3 coding DNA: TGTGCCAGCAGCCCGGGACGGAGGGCCCGGGAGCTGTTTTTT.

The rearrangement joins TRBV6-5 to TRBJ2-4; 14 bases match TRBD2. The CDR3 is 15 residues long. V was pared by 4 bases and J by 7 bases, with 3 bases of the junction left unmatched. Germline values: CDR1 MNHEY, CDR2 SVGAGI. Here the CDR3 reads CASSSRLAGGNIQYF. Here the CDR3 DNA reads TGTGCCAGCAGTTCCCGACTAGCGGGGGGGAACATTCAGTACTTC.

The rearrangement uses TRBV9 and TRBJ2-7, with 8 bases lining up with TRBD2. V shed 0 bases, J shed 12 bases, and the junction held 32 bases outside the gene matches. CDR1 and CDR2 from the germline V gene are SGDLS and YYNGEE. This CDR3 has 21 residues. CDR3 sequence: CASSVGECQPIFPGLAGLWYF. The DNA for the CDR3 is TGTGCCAGCAGCGTAGGAGAGTGCCAACCTATCTTCCCGGGGCTAGCGGGCCTTTGGTACTTC.

The J gene is TRBJ1-6, the V gene TRBV5-1; no clear D gene. The V and J ends lost 5 bases and 9 bases respectively, with 18 bases between them. Germline V CDR1 and CDR2: SGHRS, YFSETQ. CDR3 size: 15 residues. The CDR3 DNA reads TGCGCCAGCAGAACATCCCCCCTTGAAACTTCACCCCTCCACTTT. Amino acids: CASRTSPLETSPLHF.

V is TRBV15 and J is TRBJ2-1; TRBD1 matches at 10 bases. The CDR3 is 15 residues long. Germline V lookup: CDR1 LNHNV, CDR2 YYDKDF (reference sequence). With V trimmed by 1 base and J by 10 bases, 7 bases remained unmatched. The DNA for the CDR3 is TGTGCCACCAGCAGAGCCGGGACAGGGGATTTCGAGCAGTTCTTC. This translates into CATSRAGTGDFEQFF. Supplemented by reference TRBV15 and TRBJ2-1, the full variable domain reads DAMVIQNPRYQVTQFGKPVTLSCSQTLNHNVMYWYQQKSSQAPKLLFHYYDKDFNNEADTPDNFQSRRPNTSFCFLDIRSPGLGDTAMYLCATSRAGTGDFEQFFGPGTRLTVL.

J is TRBJ1-6 and V is TRBV4-3; D is unresolved. From germline, CDR1 is LGHNA and CDR2 YSLEER. The CDR3 loop spans 14 amino acids. Trimming left V 1 base short and J 4 bases short, with 5 bases between. The CDR3 DNA reads TGCGCCAGCAGCCAAGGCGCTTATAATTCACCCCTCCACTTT. This codes for CASSQGAYNSPLHF.

V gene TRBV6-6 combines with J gene TRBJ2-3, with TRBD2 as a possible D gene (6 bases). Germline assignment: CDR1 MNHNY and CDR2 SVGAGI (reference sequence). V lost 7 bases and J lost 6, with 20 bases in between. The CDR3 spans 15 residues. This chain's CDR3 is CASNRESTSKDTQYF. The CDR3 DNA is TGTGCCAGCAATAGAGAGTCGACTAGTAAGGATACGCAGTATTTT.

J is TRBJ2-3 and V is TRBV11-1, with a weak D call TRBD2 (5 bases). Germline-derived CDR1 and CDR2 are SGHAT and FQDESV (reference sequence). The CDR3 has 18 residues. V lost 4 bases to trimming and J lost 2 bases, with 22 bases between them. The CDR3 protein is CASSSPRGRAGSTDTQYF. CDR3 nucleotide sequence: TGTGCCAGCAGCTCCCCCCGGGGAAGGGCAGGATCCACAGATACGCAGTATTTT.

The chain combines TRBV19 with TRBJ2-7, with TRBD2 as a possible D gene (5 bases). V lost 5 bases, J lost 7 bases, and 21 bases lay in between. Germline CDR1 and CDR2: LNHDA and SQIVND (reference sequence). This CDR3 is built from 15 residues. The CDR3 DNA is TGTGCCAGTAGTCCCCGGACGGGCCCTACGGGGGAGCAGTACTTC. Protein: CASSPRTGPTGEQYF.

CDR3 in DNA: TGTGCCAGCAGCCTGGGACAGGCGAATAACTATGGCTACACCTTC. It is translated as CASSLGQANNYGYTF. The chain uses TRBV5-4 and TRBJ1-2; 8 bases fit TRBD1. The germline gives CDR1 SGHNT, CDR2 YYREEE (reference sequence). The CDR3 has 15 amino acids. V gave up 4 bases and J gave up 1 base; unmatched junction bases: 6.

V usage is TRBV5-1 and J usage is TRBJ2-1, with TRBD2 as a possible D gene (5 bases). From germline, CDR1 is SGHRS and CDR2 YFSETQ. The CDR3 sequence is 17 residues long. The germline V and J ends were trimmed by 4 bases and 5 bases, with 22 bases remaining between them. CDR3 bases: TGCGCCAGCAGCCGCCGGGCCTTCGACTATCAGGACAATGAGCAGTTCTTC. Translation: CASSRRAFDYQDNEQFF.

This chain connects TRBV10-3 to TRBJ2-3, with 11 bases identical to TRBD2. The CDR3 is made up of 19 amino acids. Germline CDR1 ENHRY, CDR2 SYGVKD. V shed 2 bases, J shed 0 bases, and the junction held 10 bases outside the gene matches. The CDR3 DNA is TGTGCCATCAGTGAGAGGTTTGGTAGCGGGGGGGCTAGCACAGATACGCAGTATTTT. Encoded protein: CAISERFGSGGASTDTQYF.

The chain carries TRBV7-9 and TRBJ2-1, with D perhaps matching TRBD2 (6 bases). This CDR3 has 14 amino acids. V dropped 10 bases and J dropped 0 bases, with 13 bases sitting between them. Looked up from germline, CDR1 is SEHNR and CDR2 is FQNEAQ (reference sequence). The CDR3 DNA follows: TGTGCCATAGGGGCGGGGAGCTCCTACAATGAGCAGTTCTTC. This gives the protein CAIGAGSSYNEQFF.

This chain uses TRBV5-1 with TRBJ2-7, with 12 bases that match TRBD2. The V gene end was trimmed by 0 bases and the J gene end by 3 bases; junction bases not matched to a gene: 1. The CDR3 has 15 amino acids. Germline V gives CDR1 SGHRS, CDR2 YFSETQ. DNA of the CDR3: TGCGCCAGCAGCTTGGAACTAGCGGGAGGCTACGAGCAGTACTTC. It codes for CASSLELAGGYEQYF.

The chain's CDR3 is CASSLAQTGGEQYF. The CDR3 region has the DNA TGTGCCAGCAGCTTAGCCCAGACAGGCGGGGAGCAGTACTTC. The chain carries TRBV7-2 and TRBJ2-7, with D possibly TRBD1 on 6 matching bases. CDR1 SGHTA and CDR2 FQGNSA come from the germline V gene. The CDR3 totals 14 residues. Between the trimmed V and J ends, which lost 0 bases and 7 bases, there was a span of 13 bases. Full variable domain (outside the CDR3, taken from reference TRBV7-2 and TRBJ2-7): GAGVSQSPSNKVTEKGKDVELRCDPISGHTALYWYRQSLGQGLEFLIYFQGNSAPDKSGLPSDRFSAERTGGSVSTLTIQRTQQEDSAVYLCASSLAQTGGEQYFGPGTRLTVT.

The V gene is TRBV21-1, the J gene TRBJ2-7; the table names TRBD1, a call not compared with the DNA. TRBV21-1 is designated a pseudogene. The CDR3 loop spans 14 amino acids. The CDR3 reads CASSCRTGFYEQYF. DNA for the CDR3: TGTGCCAGCAGCTGCAGGACAGGGTTCTACGAGCAGTACTTC.

The chain employs TRBV18 and TRBJ1-1; 7 bases map to TRBD1. The CDR3 covers 13 residues. With V trimmed by 4 bases and J by 1 base, 0 bases remained unmatched. Germline values: CDR1 KGHSH, CDR2 LQKENI. CDR3 coding DNA: TGTGCCAGCTCACAGGGGGCGAACACTGAAGCTTTCTTT. This codes for CASSQGANTEAFF.

The rearrangement uses TRBV10-3 and TRBJ2-1; 13 bases align to TRBD2. The CDR3 spans 13 residues. J lost 5 bases, V lost 11 bases, and 3 bases had no gene match. CDR1 is ENHRY and CDR2 is SYGVKD in the germline V gene. CDR3 amino acids: CAAGTSGDNEQFF. Here the CDR3 DNA reads TGTGCCGCCGGGACTAGCGGGGACAATGAGCAGTTCTTC.

The chain couples TRBV5-6 to TRBJ1-5; the D gene is possibly TRBD1 (6 bases). The CDR3 is 15 residues long. CDR1 and CDR2 from the germline V gene are SGHDT and YYEEEE. Trimming removed 4 bases from V and 3 bases from J, with 14 bases in between. CDR3 in amino acids: CASSPGSGDNQPQHF. The CDR3 DNA follows: TGTGCCAGCAGCCCGGGGTCAGGGGACAATCAGCCCCAGCATTTT.

The chain carries TRBV15 and TRBJ1-2; D is possibly TRBD1 (6 bases). CDR3 length: 14 residues. Germline values: CDR1 LNHNV, CDR2 YYDKDF (reference sequence). V was pared by 3 bases and J by 1 base, with 9 bases between. As DNA, the CDR3 is TGTGCCACCAGCAGGGACAGTGTTAACTATGGCTACACCTTC. Amino acid sequence: CATSRDSVNYGYTF.

This chain connects TRBV6-5 to TRBJ1-6; D gene ambiguous. V was pared by 7 bases and J by 3 bases, with 7 bases between. The germline gives CDR1 MNHEY, CDR2 SVGAGI. This CDR3 has 13 residues. The CDR3 protein is CASTRDYNSPLHF. In DNA, the CDR3 is TGTGCCAGCACGCGGGACTATAATTCACCCCTCCACTTT.

This chain connects TRBV5-6 to TRBJ1-1, with no clear D. The CDR3 is 16 amino acids. CDR1 is SGHDT, CDR2 YYEEEE, per germline. Between the trimmed V and J ends, which lost 1 base and 3 bases, there was a span of 16 bases. CDR3 DNA: TGTGCCAGCAGCTTGCCTGGATTGGGAGAAGACACTGAAGCTTTCTTT. This sequence encodes CASSLPGLGEDTEAFF. Variable domain in full (rest from reference TRBV5-6 and TRBJ1-1): DAGVTQSPTHLIKTRGQQVTLRCSPKSGHDTVSWYQQALGQGPQFIFQYYEEEERQRGNFPDRFSGHQFPNYSSELNVNALLLGDSALYLCASSLPGLGEDTEAFFGQGTRLTVV.

The chain combines TRBV2 with TRBJ1-3; no reliable D call. V was trimmed by 0 bases and J by 4 bases, leaving 13 bases between them. Germline V gene lookup returns CDR1 SNHLY and CDR2 FYNNEI. The CDR3 covers 16 residues. The CDR3, as DNA: TGTGCCAGCAGTGAAGCGCTTGGCCTCTCGGGAAACACCATATATTTT. Its protein is CASSEALGLSGNTIYF.

This chain connects TRBV7-3 to TRBJ2-1; TRBD2 matches 10 bases. The CDR3 sequence is 16 residues long. The V gene's germline CDR1 is SGHTA and CDR2 FQGTGA. V was clipped by 5 bases and J by 5 bases; unmatched bases: 9. The CDR3 is CASSAKLAGDDNEQFF. DNA for the CDR3: TGTGCCAGCAGCGCCAAGCTAGCGGGGGACGACAATGAGCAGTTCTTC.